The present entry profiles one T cell receptor (beta chain) with its context. Its antigen is not yet known. No base quality information exists; no much larger clone differs at one position. Trimming accounts for 5 bases at V and 2 bases at J, while the number of junction bases matched to no gene is 5. From cysteine to phenylalanine, the CDR3 is 15 amino acids long. Of all the DNA, just the CDR3 is kept, 45 bases in frame from base 1. From a lookup of the germline V gene, CDR1 and CDR2 are KGHDR and SFDVKD. This specimen belongs to a study of blood T cell repertoires in COVID-19 (dated by TCRdb to 2018 to 2021). Study-level background: Samples covering the acute and convalescent phases of COVID-19 were provided by collaborators in the United States, Italy and Spain. The material from the prospective study consisted of cDNA or gDNA derived from T cells, B-cell-depleted T cells, or PBMCs. Subjects who had been exposed to COVID-19, were actively infected with it, or had recovered from it provided the deeply sampled blood TCRbeta repertoires that made up the dataset. The repertoires were released in a freely available public database intended as a resource for research on the immune response to SARS-CoV-2. The samples were drawn from the first 160 participants of the ongoing ImmuneRACE study and from more than 1,000 subjects provided by 6 global collaborators. Sample metadata almost always included a de-identified subject ID, COVID-19 status, age in years and sex. Where available, HLA class I and class II types were obtained from metadata supplied by the sample provider rather than from assay-based typing.

What the work shows at the level of the full study, not this receptor alone: The amount of clinical and demographic metadata varied by source and participant and was provided uncurated.

The immunoSEQ Assay, a bias-controlled multiplex PCR, was used to amplify TCRbeta CDR3 regions from genomic DNA. The source study handled its data this way. Within the assay, amplification of reference gene primers was used to estimate how many nucleated cells each sample contained. Sequence reads were collapsed and filtered to measure the absolute abundance of every unique TCRbeta CDR3 rearrangement. For each sample, productive Simpson clonality was calculated by taking the square root of Simpson's diversity index across productive rearrangements. TCRdb's version of the immuneACCESS table is confined to in-frame rearrangements and falls short of the full clone set. An unresolved V gene accounts for under half of the shortfall where checked; the remainder is of unknown origin. V and J calls plus clone size are reproduced from that table; the DNA served to infer D and trimming. The sample table lists roughly 83,000 clones, about 88% of them with a count of one. Of the sample, 7.5% to 9.5% is held by the ten largest clones.

Each collaborating institution followed its own protocols to collect whole blood in K2EDTA tubes. Collaborator samples were shipped for TCRbeta analysis as frozen whole blood, isolated PBMCs, or DNA extracted from either sample type. The sequenced material came from peripheral blood. The chain was built from TRBV24-1 and TRBJ2-3, and TRBD2 aligns with 8 junction nucleotides. The receptor comes from an elderly man with active or convalescent COVID-19. The sequenced DNA: TGTGCCACCAGTGCCCCGACTAGCGACACAGATACGCAGTATTTT. The encoded protein is CATSAPTSDTDTQYF.